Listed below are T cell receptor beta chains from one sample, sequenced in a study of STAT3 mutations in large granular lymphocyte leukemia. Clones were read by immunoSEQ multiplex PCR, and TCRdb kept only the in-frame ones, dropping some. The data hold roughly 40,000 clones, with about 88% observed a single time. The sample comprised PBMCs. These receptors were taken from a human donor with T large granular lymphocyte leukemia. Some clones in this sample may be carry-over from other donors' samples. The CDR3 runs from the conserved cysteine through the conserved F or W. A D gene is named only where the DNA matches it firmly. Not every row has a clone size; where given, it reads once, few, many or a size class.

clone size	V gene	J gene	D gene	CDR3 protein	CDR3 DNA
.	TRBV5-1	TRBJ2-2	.	CASSLVGPVGAGELFF	TGCGCCAGCAGCTTGGTGGGGCCCGTGGGGGCCGGGGAGCTGTTTTTT
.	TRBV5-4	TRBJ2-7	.	CASKAAALAEQYF	TGTGCCAGCAAAGCGGCAGCGCTAGCCGAGCAGTACTTC
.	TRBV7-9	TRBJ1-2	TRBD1	CASSHRGGGYTF	TGTGCCAGCAGCCACAGGGGAGGCGGCTACACCTTC
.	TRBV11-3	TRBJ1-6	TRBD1	CASSLRGNSPLHF	TGTGCCAGCAGTCTCAGGGGGAATTCACCCCTCCACTTT
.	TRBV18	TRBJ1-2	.	CASSGDGWRGYTF	TGTGCCAGCTCTGGGGACGGTTGGCGTGGCTACACCTTC
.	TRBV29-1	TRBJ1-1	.	CSVFKTNTEAFF	TGCAGCGTCTTCAAGACGAACACTGAAGCTTTCTTT
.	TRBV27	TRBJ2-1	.	CASSSVPNEQFF	TGTGCCAGCAGTTCCGTCCCCAATGAGCAGTTCTTC
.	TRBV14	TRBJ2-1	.	CASSQDRDTGSNEQFF	TGTGCCAGCAGCCAAGATAGGGATACAGGGTCAAATGAGCAGTTCTTC
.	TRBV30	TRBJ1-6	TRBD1	CAWRFGQAGDNSPLHF	TGTGCCTGGAGGTTCGGACAGGCGGGGGATAATTCACCCCTCCACTTT
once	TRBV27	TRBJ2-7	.	CASSLETGRNEQYF	TGTGCCAGCAGTTTAGAGACAGGGAGGAACGAGCAGTACTTC
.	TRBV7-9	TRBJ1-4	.	CASSLERGEKLFF	TGTGCCAGCAGCTTAGAGAGAGGCGAAAAACTGTTTTTT
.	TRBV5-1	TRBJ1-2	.	CASSLGLGTQYGYTF	TGCGCCAGCAGCTTGGGTCTGGGAACACAATATGGCTACACCTTC
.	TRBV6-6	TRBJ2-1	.	CASTTRGEQFF	TGTGCCAGCACAACTCGGGGGGAGCAGTTCTTC